This T cell receptor (beta chain) was identified during a study of T cells in Graves' hyperthyroidism and ophthalmopathy. TCR beta CDR3 regions were amplified from RNA. A first-round RT-PCR of the TCR CDR3 used the HTBI primer set. Each CDR3 protein is one row after TCRdb ran MiXCR on the multiplex PCR reads. In the table there are under 350,000 distinct CDR3 sequences, over 20% of which are singletons. This clonotype has only a few counts. Diagnosis rested on symptoms, serum thyroxine and TRAb, thyroid ultrasound, and orbital computed tomography. Sequencing was carried out using blood. The clonotype originates from a woman aged 45-59 years with Graves' hyperthyroidism.

Here the CDR3 reads CAWSSQGGTYNSPLHF. The CDR3 nucleotides read TGTGCCTGGAGCTCCCAGGGCGGGACCTATAATTCACCCCTCCACTTT. The chain has TRBV30 and TRBJ1-6; D is perhaps TRBD1 (5 bases). The CDR3 length is 16 residues. V was cut by 3 bases and J by 2 bases, with 14 bases left in between. Looked up from germline, CDR1 is GTSNPN and CDR2 is SVGIG (reference sequence).